A single sample gave rise to the 25 T cell receptor beta chains below, sequenced in a study of blood T cell repertoires in COVID-19. Only in-frame clones appear in the TCRdb table, and some are missing; sequencing was by immunoSEQ multiplex PCR. The data contain under 400,000 clones, around 86% of them seen just once; the ten biggest clones take up roughly 4.2%. Sequencing was done on a sample of PBMCs or T cells enriched from blood (not recorded which). Receptors were obtained from a woman between 40 and 55 years old with acute COVID-19.

The chain has TRBV5-5 and TRBJ1-2, with 9 bases aligning to TRBD1. The CDR3 totals 16 residues. The junction had 21 bases not matched to a gene; V was cut back by 5 bases and J by 13 bases. Per germline, CDR1 SGHKS and CDR2 YYEKEE (reference sequence). CDR3 protein: CASRFMGQGRSTRSTF. The CDR3 nucleotides read TGTGCCAGCAGATTCATGGGACAGGGAAGATCCACGAGGTCCACCTTC.

The rearrangement joins TRBV27 to TRBJ1-1; D call uncertain. Germline-derived CDR1 and CDR2 are MNHEY and SMNVEV (reference sequence). V was shortened by 0 bases and J by 0 bases, with 11 bases between the two germline ends. CDR3 length: 16 amino acids. CDR3 residues: CASSLSGISLNTEAFF. The CDR3 DNA follows: TGTGCCAGCAGTTTATCGGGCATCTCCTTGAACACTGAAGCTTTCTTT.

CDR3 coding DNA: TGTGCCAGCAGCCCCAGGGGGGCTGGAAACACCATATATTTT. Its protein is CASSPRGAGNTIYF. The rearrangement joins TRBV9 to TRBJ1-3; 7 bases align to TRBD1. The CDR3 is 14 amino acids. The germline CDR1 and CDR2 sequences are SGDLS and YYNGEE. J gave up 2 bases and V 4 bases, and 3 bases lay outside the gene matches.

CDR3 sequence: CASRRGPNTEAFF. CDR3 DNA: TGTGCCAGCAGGAGAGGGCCTAACACTGAAGCTTTCTTT. The chain recombines TRBV5-4 with TRBJ1-1; D is unclear. The CDR3 has 13 residues. Germline assignment: CDR1 SGHNT and CDR2 YYREEE (reference sequence). The ends were cut back, 5 bases at V and 2 bases at J, with 10 bases in the middle.

J is TRBJ2-7 and V is TRBV15, with TRBD1 identical over 7 bases. This CDR3 has 14 amino acids. CDR1 LNHNV and CDR2 YYDKDF come from the germline V gene (reference sequence). V lost 2 bases, J lost 3 bases, and 4 bases stayed unmatched. The CDR3 protein is CATSRRTGIYEQYF. In DNA form, the CDR3 reads TGTGCCACCAGCAGAAGGACAGGAATCTACGAGCAGTACTTC.

The V call is TRBV11-1, the J call TRBJ2-7, with D unclear. V was trimmed by 0 bases and J by 0 bases, leaving 3 bases between them. This CDR3 has 13 residues. Germline lookup yields CDR1 SGHAT and CDR2 FQDESV (reference sequence). The CDR3 region has the DNA TGTGCCAGCAGCTTAGCTAGCTCCTACGAGCAGTACTTC. Its translation: CASSLASSYEQYF. The full variable domain, in which reference TRBV11-1 and TRBJ2-7 provide the parts outside the CDR3, is EAEVAQSPRYKITEKSQAVAFWCDPISGHATLYWYRQILGQGPELLVQFQDESVVDDSQLPKDRFSAERLKGVDSTLKIQPAELGDSAMYLCASSLASSYEQYFGPGTRLTVT.

The genes are TRBV7-2 and TRBJ1-3, with TRBD1 matching over 8 bases. J was trimmed by 3 bases and V by 5 bases; bases with no gene match: 3. Germline values: CDR1 SGHTA, CDR2 FQGNSA. This CDR3 spans 14 amino acids. The CDR3 is CASSIGQGGNTIYF. The CDR3 DNA follows: TGTGCCAGCAGCATTGGACAGGGTGGAAACACCATATATTTT.

This sequence joins TRBV19 and TRBJ1-6; D call uncertain. Germline V CDR1 and CDR2: LNHDA, SQIVND (reference sequence). V was cut by 5 bases and J by 13 bases, with 15 bases left in between. The CDR3 length is 13 residues. The CDR3 spells CASSGGASGPLHF. For the CDR3, the DNA is TGTGCCAGTAGTGGCGGAGCCTCGGGGCCCCTCCACTTT.

The chain employs TRBV7-2 and TRBJ1-1; no clear D gene. V dropped 5 bases and J dropped 5 bases, with 12 bases sitting between them. This CDR3 spans 13 amino acids. The germline V gene encodes CDR1 SGHTA and CDR2 FQGNSA. CDR3 in amino acids: CASSANMATEAFF. DNA of the CDR3: TGTGCCAGCAGCGCCAACATGGCAACTGAAGCTTTCTTT.

The V and J genes are TRBV18 and TRBJ1-5; 7 positions agree with TRBD1. The CDR3 is 15 amino acids. Germline CDR1 and CDR2: KGHSH and LQKENI. V trimming: 6 bases; J trimming: 1 base; junction bases outside the gene matches: 6. CDR3 DNA: TGTGCCAGCTCCTACGACAGGGTAAGCAATCAGCCCCAGCATTTT. Residues: CASSYDRVSNQPQHF.

The chain has TRBV27 and TRBJ1-2; D is unclear. V was pared by 6 bases and J by 4 bases, with 15 bases between. Looked up from germline, CDR1 is MNHEY and CDR2 is SMNVEV (reference sequence). The CDR3 totals 14 residues. CDR3 region: CASSHTADAYGYTF. The CDR3 nucleotides are TGTGCCAGCAGCCATACAGCTGACGCCTATGGCTACACCTTC.

This sequence joins TRBV5-4 and TRBJ2-3, with D maybe TRBD2 (7 bases). This CDR3 region has 15 residues. V lost 9 bases, J lost 5 bases, and 22 bases lay in between. Germline V gene lookup returns CDR1 SGHNT and CDR2 YYREEE (reference sequence). Here the CDR3 DNA reads TGTGCCACCGAGCCACCGGGGGGCCGGAGAGATACGCAGTATTTT. Protein sequence: CATEPPGGRRDTQYF.

V is TRBV7-9 and J is TRBJ1-3; no definite D call. V was trimmed by 0 bases and J by 0 bases, leaving 9 bases between them. Germline-derived CDR1 and CDR2 are SEHNR and FQNEAQ (reference sequence). This CDR3 is built from 16 residues. The CDR3 bases are TGTGCCAGCAGCTTAGCGGGAGTTAACTCTGGAAACACCATATATTTT. This codes for CASSLAGVNSGNTIYF.

The DNA for the CDR3 is TGTGCCATCAGTGGGGGGACAGCCTCGTCTAATTCACCCCTCCACTTT. Amino acid sequence: CAISGGTASSNSPLHF. The gene calls are TRBV10-3 and TRBJ1-6; the match to TRBD1 covers 7 bases. The V gene's germline CDR1 is ENHRY and CDR2 SYGVKD. V trimming: 4 bases; J trimming: 6 bases; junction bases outside the gene matches: 9. The CDR3 totals 16 residues.

V usage is TRBV6-6 and J usage is TRBJ1-2; TRBD1 is a possible D gene (5 bases). The length of the CDR3 is 13 residues. With 5 bases removed from V and 2 bases from J, the gap between germline ends came to 9 bases. Germline CDR1 is MNHNY and CDR2 is SVGAGI (reference sequence). In nucleotides, the CDR3 is TGTGCCAGCAGTAGTGGGGGGAACTATGGCTACACCTTC. Translated: CASSSGGNYGYTF.

The gene calls are TRBV6-6 and TRBJ1-4, with 10 bases aligning to TRBD1. V trimming: 5 bases; J trimming: 7 bases; junction bases outside the gene matches: 13. Per germline, CDR1 MNHNY and CDR2 SVGAGI (reference sequence). The length of the CDR3 is 17 residues. As DNA, the CDR3 is TGTGCCAGCAGTCGCGATGAGACAGGGGGCGTTTCTGAAAAACTGTTTTTT. Amino acid sequence: CASSRDETGGVSEKLFF.

This rearrangement joins TRBV4-2 to TRBJ1-5, with D perhaps matching TRBD1 (6 bases). The V and J ends lost 0 bases and 2 bases respectively, with 8 bases between them. The CDR3 runs 15 residues. The germline V gene has CDR1 LGHNA and CDR2 YNFKEQ. The CDR3 coding sequence is TGTGCCAGCAGCCAAGATGCAGGGGGCAATCAGCCCCAGCATTTT. It specifies CASSQDAGGNQPQHF.

The chain carries TRBV2 and TRBJ1-1; TRBD1 is a possible D gene (5 bases). CDR3 length equals 15 residues. Germline CDR1 and CDR2: SNHLY and FYNNEI. V gave up 7 bases and J gave up 1 base, with 16 bases separating them. CDR3 nucleotides: TGTGCCAGCATTCAAGAAGGGAGGGGGAACACTGAAGCTTTCTTT. It encodes CASIQEGRGNTEAFF.

The chain combines TRBV19 with TRBJ1-2; D perhaps matches TRBD1 (5 bases). Germline V CDR1 and CDR2: LNHDA, SQIVND (reference sequence). V was cut by 9 bases and J by 5 bases, with 19 bases left in between. The CDR3 sequence is 14 residues long. CDR3 in DNA: TGTGCCAGCAATGCGGGGGACCAGGGATATGGCTACACCTTC. Translation gives CASNAGDQGYGYTF.

The CDR3 DNA sequence: TGTGCCAGCAGCGTACTCGGGACAGGGAGTAATAATGAGCAGTTCTTC. Translation gives CASSVLGTGSNNEQFF. This rearrangement joins TRBV9 to TRBJ2-1, with 9 nucleotides matching TRBD1. CDR3 size: 16 residues. The trim removed 1 base at V and 7 bases at J, leaving 9 bases unmatched. CDR1 and CDR2 from the germline V gene are SGDLS and YYNGEE.

The V call is TRBV27, the J call TRBJ2-1; TRBD1 matches 10 bases. This CDR3 comprises 17 residues. Germline V gene sequence: CDR1 MNHEY, CDR2 SMNVEV (reference sequence). Trimming cost V 4 bases and J 1 base; bases outside gene matches: 7. The CDR3 nucleotides are TGTGCCAGCAGTTCTCGACAGGGGGCAGTATCCTACAATGAGCAGTTCTTC. Translating it yields CASSSRQGAVSYNEQFF.

This rearrangement joins TRBV19 to TRBJ1-1; D uncertain. This CDR3 is 13 amino acids long. With 3 bases removed from V and 7 bases from J, the gap between germline ends came to 12 bases. Germline values: CDR1 LNHDA, CDR2 SQIVND (reference sequence). CDR3 amino acids: CASSMRNLGEAFF. In DNA, the CDR3 is TGTGCCAGTAGTATGAGGAATCTGGGTGAAGCTTTCTTT.

The chain is built from TRBV7-2 and TRBJ2-7; maybe TRBD2 (7 bases). This CDR3 has 13 amino acids. Trimming took 4 bases from V and 5 from J, leaving 12 bases between them. The germline V gene encodes CDR1 SGHTA and CDR2 FQGNSA. The CDR3 DNA sequence: TGTGCCAGCAGCTCCCCGGGGGGCCACGAGCAGTACTTC. Translated: CASSSPGGHEQYF. Variable domain in full (rest from reference TRBV7-2 and TRBJ2-7): GAGVSQSPSNKVTEKGKDVELRCDPISGHTALYWYRQSLGQGLEFLIYFQGNSAPDKSGLPSDRFSAERTGGSVSTLTIQRTQQEDSAVYLCASSSPGGHEQYFGPGTRLTVT.

This sequence joins TRBV2 and TRBJ2-5, with a tentative D call TRBD1 (6 bases). The CDR3 loop spans 14 amino acids. Deletions cut 7 bases from V and 5 bases from J, with 17 bases between. Germline values: CDR1 SNHLY, CDR2 FYNNEI. CDR3 bases: TGTGCCAGCAACAGAATCAGGGGTTTGGAGACCCAGTACTTC. It encodes CASNRIRGLETQYF.

The chain joins TRBV7-9 to TRBJ1-4; TRBD1 matches at 9 bases. The CDR3 runs to 15 residues. Germline CDR1 reads SEHNR; CDR2 reads FQNEAQ (reference sequence). V shed 2 bases, J shed 8 bases, and the junction held 6 bases outside the gene matches. CDR3 nucleotides: TGTGCCAGCAGCTTACGCCGGGACAGGGACGAAAAACTGTTTTTT. Translation: CASSLRRDRDEKLFF.